One TCR beta chain is described in this entry. Its target is not known. The sample comes from a study of OX40 agonist ivuxolimab in advanced cancers. Turning to the study itself: A diagnosis of hepatocellular carcinoma, melanoma, renal cell or head and neck cancer was present in dose-escalation patients.

Trimming pared 4 bases from V and 4 bases from J, leaving 14 bases between. Germline CDR1 is SGHRS and CDR2 is YFSETQ. The CDR3 is made up of 14 amino acids. Here immunoSEQ multiplex PCR was the method, and the copy in TCRdb shows in-frame clones only, minus some. The table records approximately 77,000 clones, around 85% of them present only once. Points from the study as a whole: CD8+ T cells showed, on average, more clonal expansion than CD4+ cells.

This TCR was sampled from an adult with an advanced solid tumor such as melanoma, head and neck, liver or kidney cancer. The sequencing used CD4+ or CD8+ T cells sorted from blood, collected in a trial of the OX40 agonist ivuxolimab. This chain uses TRBV5-1 with TRBJ1-2; possibly TRBD1 for D (5 bases). The CDR3 here is CASSPDQGGYGYTF. CDR3 DNA sequence: TGCGCCAGCAGCCCGGACCAGGGCGGCTATGGCTACACCTTC.